A single T cell receptor beta chain is shown here with its context. Its antigen is unidentified. The CDR3 runs to 14 residues. Germline CDR1 reads MNHEY; CDR2 reads SVGEGT. The V end was cut by 2 bases, the J end by 7 bases, with 12 bases between. The entry originates in a study of identical twins. Study observations and caveats: Diverse VJ usage suggested most zero-insertion clonotypes were not invariant T cells. Cross-sectional statistics underpinned the conclusions; the same donors were not followed.

Each cDNA held unique molecular identifiers, and template switching gave it a universal primer site. TCRdb called the 5' RACE reads again in MiXCR, with one record for every CDR3 protein. Of 600,000 to 700,000 distinct CDR3 sequences listed, over 20% are singletons. The sample was also reused in another study, on T cells expressing NK-cell markers. That report adds: Cells sorted as CD3+CD56+NKG2C+, CD3+CD56+NKG2C- and CD3+CD56-NKG2C+ T cells supplied the TCR beta repertoires.

V and J are TRBV6-2 or TRBV6-3 and TRBJ2-4; D might be TRBD1 (6 bases). The clonotype was recovered from a woman between 18 and 29 years old in good health. Specimen: PBMCs. The CDR3 coding sequence is TGTGCCAGCAGTTACCGACAGGCTTTGAACATTCAGTACTTC. Protein: CASSYRQALNIQYF.